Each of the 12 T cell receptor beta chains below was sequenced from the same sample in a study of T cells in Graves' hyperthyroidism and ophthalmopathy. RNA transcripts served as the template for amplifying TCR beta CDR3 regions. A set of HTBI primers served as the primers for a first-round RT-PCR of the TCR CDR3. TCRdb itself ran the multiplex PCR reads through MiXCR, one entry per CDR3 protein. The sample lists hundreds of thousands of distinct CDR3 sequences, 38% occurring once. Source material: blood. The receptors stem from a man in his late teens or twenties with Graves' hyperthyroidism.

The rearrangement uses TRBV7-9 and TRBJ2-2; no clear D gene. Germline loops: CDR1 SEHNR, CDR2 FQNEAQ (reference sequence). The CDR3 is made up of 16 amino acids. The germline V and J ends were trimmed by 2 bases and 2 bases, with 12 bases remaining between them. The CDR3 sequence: CASSLRSLRNTGELFF. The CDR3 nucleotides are TGTGCCAGCAGCTTACGGTCGCTCCGAAACACCGGGGAGCTGTTTTTT.

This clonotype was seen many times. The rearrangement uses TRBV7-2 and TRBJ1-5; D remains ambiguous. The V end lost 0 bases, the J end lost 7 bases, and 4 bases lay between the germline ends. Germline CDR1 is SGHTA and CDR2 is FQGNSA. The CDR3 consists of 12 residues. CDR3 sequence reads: CASSLAQQPQHF. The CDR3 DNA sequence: TGTGCCAGCAGCTTAGCACAACAGCCCCAGCATTTT.

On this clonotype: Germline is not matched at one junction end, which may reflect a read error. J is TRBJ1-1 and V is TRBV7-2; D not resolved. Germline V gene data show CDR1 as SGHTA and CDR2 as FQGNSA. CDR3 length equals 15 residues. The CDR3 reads CASSQDPQVNTEAFF. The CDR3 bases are TGCGCCAGCAGCCAAGATCCCCAGGTGAACACTGAAGCTTTCTTT.

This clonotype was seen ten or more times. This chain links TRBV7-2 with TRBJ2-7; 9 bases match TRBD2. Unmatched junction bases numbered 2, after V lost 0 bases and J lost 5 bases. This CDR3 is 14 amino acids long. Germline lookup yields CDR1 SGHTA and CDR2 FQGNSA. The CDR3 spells CASSLAPSGNEQYF. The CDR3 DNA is TGTGCCAGCAGCTTAGCCCCTAGCGGGAACGAGCAGTACTTC. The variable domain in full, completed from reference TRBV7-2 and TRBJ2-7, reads GAGVSQSPSNKVTEKGKDVELRCDPISGHTALYWYRQSLGQGLEFLIYFQGNSAPDKSGLPSDRFSAERTGGSVSTLTIQRTQQEDSAVYLCASSLAPSGNEQYFGPGTRLTVT.

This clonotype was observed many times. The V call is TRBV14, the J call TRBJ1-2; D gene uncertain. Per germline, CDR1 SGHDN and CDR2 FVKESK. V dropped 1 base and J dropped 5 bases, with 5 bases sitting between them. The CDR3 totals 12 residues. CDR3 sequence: CASSQVDYGYTF. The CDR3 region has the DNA TGTGCCAGCAGCCAAGTGGATTATGGCTACACCTTC. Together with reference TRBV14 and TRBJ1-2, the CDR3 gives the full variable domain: EAGVTQFPSHSVIEKGQTVTLRCDPISGHDNLYWYRRVMGKEIKFLLHFVKESKQDESGMPNNRFLAERTGGTYSTLKVQPAELEDSGVYFCASSQVDYGYTFGSGTRLTVV.

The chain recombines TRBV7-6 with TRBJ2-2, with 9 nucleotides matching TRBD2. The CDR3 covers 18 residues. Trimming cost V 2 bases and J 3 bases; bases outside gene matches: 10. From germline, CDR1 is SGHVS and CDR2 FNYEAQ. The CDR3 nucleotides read TGTGCCAGCAGCTTAAGAGCGGGGGGCGCGCGAGACACCGGGGAGCTGTTTTTT. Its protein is CASSLRAGGARDTGELFF.

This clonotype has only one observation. In DNA, the CDR3 is TGTGCCAGCAGTTTTCAGGGAGGGTATAATTCACCCCTCCACTTT. It is translated as CASSFQGGYNSPLHF. The V gene is TRBV6-5, the J gene TRBJ1-6, with a possible D match to TRBD1 (5 bases). V lost 4 bases and J 4 bases, leaving 11 bases between the germline ends. Germline V lookup: CDR1 MNHEY, CDR2 SVGAGI. The CDR3 is 15 amino acids.

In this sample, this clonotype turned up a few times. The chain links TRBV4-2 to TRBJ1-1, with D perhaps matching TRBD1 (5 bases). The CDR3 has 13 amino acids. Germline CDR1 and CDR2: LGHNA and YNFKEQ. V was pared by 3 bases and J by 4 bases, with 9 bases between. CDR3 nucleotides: TGTGCCAGCAGCCAGGTCGACAGCACTGAAGCTTTCTTT. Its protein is CASSQVDSTEAFF.

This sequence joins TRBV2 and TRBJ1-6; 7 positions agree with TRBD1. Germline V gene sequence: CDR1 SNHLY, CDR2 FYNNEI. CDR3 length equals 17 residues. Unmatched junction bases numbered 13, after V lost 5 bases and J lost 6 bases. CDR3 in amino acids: CASSYLQGYRPNSPLHF. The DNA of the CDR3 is TGTGCCAGCAGTTACTTACAGGGGTATAGGCCTAATTCACCCCTCCACTTT.

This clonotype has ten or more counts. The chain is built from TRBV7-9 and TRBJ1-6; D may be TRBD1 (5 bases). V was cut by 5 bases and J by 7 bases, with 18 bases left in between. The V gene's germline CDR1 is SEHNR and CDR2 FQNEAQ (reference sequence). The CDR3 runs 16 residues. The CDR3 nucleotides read TGTGCCAGCAGCGCCTTGTCCGGGACTGCGAATTCACCCCTCCACTTT. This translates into CASSALSGTANSPLHF.

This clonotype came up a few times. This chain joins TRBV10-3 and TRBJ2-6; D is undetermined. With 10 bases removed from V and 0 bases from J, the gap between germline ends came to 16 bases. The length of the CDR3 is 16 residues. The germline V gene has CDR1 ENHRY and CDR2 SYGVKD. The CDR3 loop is CASSSFSISGANVLTF. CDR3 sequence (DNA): TGTGCCAGCAGCTCCTTCAGTATCTCTGGGGCCAACGTCCTGACTTTC.

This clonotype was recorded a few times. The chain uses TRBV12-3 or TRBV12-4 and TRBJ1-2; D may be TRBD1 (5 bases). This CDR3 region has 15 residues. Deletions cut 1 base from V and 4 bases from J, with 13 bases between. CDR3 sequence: CASSLVGEGAYGYTF. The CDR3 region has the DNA TGTGCCAGCAGTTTAGTAGGGGAGGGAGCCTATGGCTACACCTTC.